A single sample is the source of the 27 T cell receptor beta chains below, sequenced in a study of CD8 T cells in Susac syndrome. When the RNA was reverse transcribed, random hexamers were used with an input of about 0.5 to 1 ug. TCRdb re-called the immunoSEQ multiplex PCR reads through MiXCR, storing one row per CDR3 protein. The data show under 550,000 distinct CDR3 sequences, approximately 85% seen once. Sequencing was done on a sample of CD8+ T cells from PBMCs. The receptors were sampled from a human donor with multiple sclerosis.

The chain links TRBV10-3 to TRBJ2-2, with TRBD1 matching 9 bases. Losses at the gene ends were 2 bases for V and 6 bases for J; bases not matched to a gene: 7. CDR1 and CDR2 from the germline V gene are ENHRY and SYGVKD. The CDR3 sequence is 16 residues long. The CDR3 nucleotides read TGTGCCATCAGTGAGACAGGGGGCTATGTGGCCGGGGAGCTGTTTTTT. Amino acid sequence: CAISETGGYVAGELFF.

This clonotype was observed a few times. The genes are TRBV12-5 and TRBJ2-7; D unresolved. Trimming shortened V by 3 bases and J by 2 bases, and 8 bases separated the two germline ends. This CDR3 has 13 residues. Germline CDR1 is LGHNT and CDR2 is FRNRAP. The DNA for the CDR3 is TGTGCTAGTGGTTTTTTAGGAGCCTACGAGCAGTACTTC. Encoded protein: CASGFLGAYEQYF.

The rearrangement links TRBV6-6 to TRBJ1-4; D is possibly TRBD1 (6 bases). CDR3 length: 14 residues. V dropped 6 bases and J dropped 8 bases, with 16 bases sitting between them. Germline V gives CDR1 MNHNY, CDR2 SVGAGI (reference sequence). CDR3 loop: CASSREGGREKLFF. Here the CDR3 DNA reads TGTGCCAGCAGCAGGGAAGGGGGGAGGGAAAAACTGTTTTTT.

The chain employs TRBV7-6 and TRBJ2-2; 8 bases align to TRBD1. V shed 4 bases, J shed 3 bases, and the junction held 4 bases outside the gene matches. The CDR3 spans 15 residues. Looked up from germline, CDR1 is SGHVS and CDR2 is FNYEAQ. Written as DNA, the CDR3 is TGTGCCAGCAGCTGGGACAGGCTCTACACCGGGGAGCTGTTTTTT. Its translation is CASSWDRLYTGELFF.

In the case of this clonotype: The junction shows a germline mismatch at one end, possibly a read error. The chain couples TRBV20-1 to TRBJ2-7, with 7 positions matching TRBD1. Looked up from germline, CDR1 is DFQATT and CDR2 is SNEGSKA (reference sequence). This CDR3 spans 13 amino acids. The CDR3 bases are TGCAGTGCTAGGACCGGGACAGCCTACGGGCAGTACTTC. It codes for CSARTGTAYGQYF.

DNA for the CDR3: TGTGCCAGCAGCGTAGCGGAGGGACAGTCAGTTTACAATGAGCAGTTCTTC. Protein sequence: CASSVAEGQSVYNEQFF. V is TRBV9 and J is TRBJ2-1, with D possibly TRBD1 on 7 matching bases. This CDR3 has 17 amino acids. V lost 0 bases to trimming and J lost 4 bases, with 17 bases between them. In germline, CDR1 is SGDLS, CDR2 YYNGEE.

V usage is TRBV20-1 and J usage is TRBJ1-4; unclear D gene. The CDR3 runs to 10 residues. Germline-derived CDR1 and CDR2 are DFQATT and SNEGSKA (reference sequence). The V end was cut by 3 bases, the J end by 9 bases, with 5 bases between. In DNA, the CDR3 is TGCAGTGCTAGCATCAAAAAACTGTTTTTT. It translates to CSASIKKLFF.

The V gene is TRBV5-1, the J gene TRBJ2-5; 7 bases line up with TRBD2. The V segment lost 2 bases and the J segment 5 bases; nucleotides outside the gene matches: 9. The CDR3 length is 15 residues. Germline V CDR1 and CDR2: SGHRS, YFSETQ. The CDR3 DNA reads TGCGCCAGCAGCTTAATAGCGGGCGTCCTTGAGACCCAGTACTTC. Protein sequence: CASSLIAGVLETQYF.

The chain combines TRBV5-1 with TRBJ2-7; weak D call: TRBD1 (6 bases). In germline, CDR1 is SGHRS, CDR2 YFSETQ. CDR3 length: 15 amino acids. V was pared by 3 bases and J by 4 bases, with 17 bases between. This CDR3 reads CASSSGDIPFYEQYF. Here the CDR3 DNA reads TGCGCCAGCAGCTCTGGGGACATCCCTTTTTACGAGCAGTACTTC.

The chain recombines TRBV27 with TRBJ2-1, with 8 bases lining up with TRBD2. The V and J ends lost 8 bases and 7 bases, in that order; junction bases with no gene match: 13. Germline values: CDR1 MNHEY, CDR2 SMNVEV (reference sequence). The CDR3 has 15 residues. CDR3 in amino acids: CASGTGTSVLNEQFF. The CDR3 region has the DNA TGTGCCAGCGGGACCGGGACTAGTGTCTTGAATGAGCAGTTCTTC.

This clonotype was observed a few times. V usage is TRBV6-4 and J usage is TRBJ2-5; D tentatively reads TRBD1 or TRBD2 (5 bases each). Germline CDR1 is MRHNA and CDR2 is SNTAGT. This CDR3 has 15 amino acids. Trimming left V 0 bases short and J 1 base short, with 9 bases between. DNA of the CDR3: TGTGCCAGCAGTGACTCGGGACGGACCCAAGAGACCCAGTACTTC. Encoded protein: CASSDSGRTQETQYF.

The chain combines TRBV7-9 with TRBJ1-1; D gene uncertain. CDR1 is SEHNR and CDR2 is FQNEAQ in the germline V gene (reference sequence). V shed 6 bases and J shed 6 bases, with 11 bases lying between them. CDR3 size: 12 residues. The CDR3 DNA sequence: TGTGCCAGCAGTCTAGACACGGCTGAAGCTTTCTTT. It encodes CASSLDTAEAFF.

This clonotype was observed a single time. This chain joins TRBV12-5 and TRBJ1-2, with TRBD1 matching over 8 bases. After removal of 1 base from V and 1 base from J, the junction contained 5 bases not matched to a gene. The CDR3 totals 16 residues. Germline lookup yields CDR1 LGHNT and CDR2 FRNRAP. DNA for the CDR3: TGTGCTAGTGGTTTGGATGACAGGGGTGGTAACTATGGCTACACCTTC. Translated: CASGLDDRGGNYGYTF.

CDR3 loop: CASSWEAYEQYF. DNA of the CDR3: TGTGCCAGCAGCTGGGAGGCCTACGAGCAGTACTTC. The chain combines TRBV7-9 with TRBJ2-7; tentative D call: TRBD2 (6 bases). Germline V gene sequence: CDR1 SEHNR, CDR2 FQNEAQ (reference sequence). The germline V and J ends were trimmed by 4 bases and 2 bases, with 6 bases remaining between them. This CDR3 is 12 amino acids long.

The CDR3 is CASSYGLYGYTF. The CDR3 region has the DNA TGCGCCAGCAGTTACGGTCTATATGGCTACACCTTC. The chain links TRBV10-2 to TRBJ1-2; no firm D call. V gave up 5 bases and J gave up 5 bases, with 9 bases separating them. The CDR3 spans 12 residues. Germline loops: CDR1 WSHSY, CDR2 SAAADI.

The chain combines TRBV28 with TRBJ2-1, with 7 bases identical to TRBD1. CDR3 length: 16 residues. After removal of 2 bases from V and 4 bases from J, the junction contained 8 bases not matched to a gene. Germline-derived CDR1 and CDR2 are MDHEN and SYDVKM. The CDR3 is CASSLNIGTAYNEQFF. As DNA, the CDR3 is TGTGCCAGCAGTTTAAATATTGGGACAGCATACAATGAGCAGTTCTTC.

On this clonotype: An end of the junction differs from the germline gene, which may be a read error. This chain connects TRBV7-9 to TRBJ2-1; D is possibly TRBD2 (5 bases). The CDR3 is 15 residues long. Germline lookup yields CDR1 SEHNR and CDR2 FQNEAQ (reference sequence). The CDR3 spells CAGSSEGSSYNEQFF. DNA for the CDR3: TGTGCCGGCAGCTCTGAGGGATCCTCCTACAATGAGCAGTTCTTC.

The chain carries TRBV10-3 and TRBJ1-1, with D perhaps TRBD1 (5 bases). The CDR3 is 16 amino acids. With 0 bases removed from V and 3 bases from J, the gap between germline ends came to 14 bases. Germline CDR1 reads ENHRY; CDR2 reads SYGVKD. CDR3 in DNA: TGTGCCATCAGTGAGTCAGGGAGGGGAGAGTACACTGAAGCTTTCTTT. Protein sequence: CAISESGRGEYTEAFF.

This clonotype was counted a few times. This chain links TRBV7-6 with TRBJ2-7; no firm D call. Germline CDR1 SGHVS, CDR2 FNYEAQ. V shed 2 bases and J shed 5 bases, with 7 bases lying between them. CDR3 length equals 12 residues. The DNA for the CDR3 is TGTGCCAGCAGCTTACGACCAAACGAGCAGTACTTC. Protein: CASSLRPNEQYF.

The chain joins TRBV6-5 to TRBJ1-6; 7 nucleotides line up with TRBD1. V was clipped by 2 bases and J by 5 bases; unmatched bases: 6. The CDR3 covers 16 residues. Germline V gene data show CDR1 as MNHEY and CDR2 as SVGAGI. The DNA for the CDR3 is TGTGCCAGCAGTTACCTTAGACAGGGTGATAATTCACCCCTCCACTTT. It yields the protein CASSYLRQGDNSPLHF.

The chain uses TRBV7-8 and TRBJ2-7, with a tentative D call TRBD2 (5 bases). The CDR3 spans 14 residues. Germline CDR1 and CDR2: SGHVS and FQNEAQ. Between the trimmed V and J ends, which lost 5 bases and 3 bases, there was a span of 14 bases. CDR3 sequence (DNA): TGTGCCAGCAGCCCCTGGACTCTCCACTACGAGCAGTACTTC. It specifies CASSPWTLHYEQYF.

The chain carries TRBV2 and TRBJ2-1, with 8 positions matching TRBD2. The CDR3 runs 16 residues. The V and J ends lost 4 bases and 7 bases, in that order; junction bases with no gene match: 12. Germline CDR1 is SNHLY and CDR2 is FYNNEI. CDR3 in amino acids: CASSVLIGLAGNEQFF. In DNA form, the CDR3 reads TGTGCCAGCAGTGTTTTGATAGGACTAGCAGGTAATGAGCAGTTCTTC.

This chain connects TRBV27 to TRBJ2-1; 8 bases line up with TRBD1. The CDR3 totals 12 residues. Germline V gene sequence: CDR1 MNHEY, CDR2 SMNVEV (reference sequence). Trimming cost V 5 bases and J 16 bases; bases outside gene matches: 10. The CDR3 DNA follows: TGTGCCAGCAGTAAACTGCAGGGGGCAGAATTCTTC. Translating it yields CASSKLQGAEFF.

CDR3 amino acids: CASSSPGTEEEKLFF. The CDR3 nucleotides are TGTGCCAGCAGTTCCCCCGGGACAGAAGAGGAAAAACTGTTTTTT. This chain connects TRBV6-5 to TRBJ1-4, with 7 bases aligning to TRBD1. The CDR3 extends over 15 amino acids. In germline, CDR1 is MNHEY, CDR2 SVGAGI. The V and J ends lost 4 bases and 8 bases, in that order; junction bases with no gene match: 10.

This clonotype was seen a handful of times. The rearrangement joins TRBV30 to TRBJ2-7, with D unclear. The length of the CDR3 is 13 residues. Trimming left V 0 bases short and J 3 bases short, with 9 bases between. Germline values: CDR1 GTSNPN, CDR2 SVGIG (reference sequence). For the CDR3, the DNA is TGTGCCTGGAGTGTGGAGCGCAACTACGAGCAGTACTTC. Encoded protein: CAWSVERNYEQYF.

Concerning this clonotype itself: One end of the junction fails to match germline, which may point to a read error. This sequence joins TRBV13 and TRBJ2-5; 7 nucleotides line up with TRBD1. CDR3 length: 14 amino acids. Germline CDR1 is PRHDT and CDR2 is FYEKMQ (reference sequence). In nucleotides, the CDR3 is TGTGCCAGCAGCTTCTCAGGGGGTCAGGAGACCCAGTGCTTC. Translating it yields CASSFSGGQETQCF. Full variable domain (remainder filled in from reference TRBV13 and TRBJ2-5): AAGVIQSPRHLIKEKRETATLKCYPIPRHDTVYWYQQGPGQDPQFLISFYEKMQSDKGSIPDRFSAQQFSDYHSELNMSSLELGDSALYFCASSFSGGQETQCFGPGTRLLVL.

V gene TRBV14 combines with J gene TRBJ2-7, with D possibly TRBD2 on 6 matching bases. CDR1 SGHDN and CDR2 FVKESK come from the germline V gene. This CDR3 is built from 14 residues. Trimming took 6 bases from V and 2 from J, leaving 14 bases between them. CDR3: CASSSGKAPYEQYF. The DNA for the CDR3 is TGTGCCAGCAGTAGCGGAAAGGCCCCCTACGAGCAGTACTTC.